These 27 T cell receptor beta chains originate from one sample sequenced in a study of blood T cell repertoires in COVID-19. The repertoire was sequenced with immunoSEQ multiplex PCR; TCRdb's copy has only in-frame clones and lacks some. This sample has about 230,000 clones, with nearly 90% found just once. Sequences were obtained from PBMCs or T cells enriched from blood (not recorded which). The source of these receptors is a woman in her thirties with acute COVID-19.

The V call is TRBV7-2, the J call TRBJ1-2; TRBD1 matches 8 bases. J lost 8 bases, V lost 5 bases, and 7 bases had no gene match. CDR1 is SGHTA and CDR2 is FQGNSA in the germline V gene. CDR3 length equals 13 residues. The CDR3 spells CASSLTGVKGYTF. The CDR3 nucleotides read TGTGCCAGCAGCCTGACAGGGGTGAAAGGCTACACCTTC.

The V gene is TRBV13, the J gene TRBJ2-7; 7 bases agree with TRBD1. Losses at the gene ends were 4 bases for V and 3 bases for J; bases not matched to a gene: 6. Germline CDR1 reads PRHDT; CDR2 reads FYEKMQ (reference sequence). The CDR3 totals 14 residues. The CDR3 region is CASSSDRSGYEQYF. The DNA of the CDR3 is TGTGCCAGCAGCTCGGACAGGAGTGGCTACGAGCAGTACTTC.

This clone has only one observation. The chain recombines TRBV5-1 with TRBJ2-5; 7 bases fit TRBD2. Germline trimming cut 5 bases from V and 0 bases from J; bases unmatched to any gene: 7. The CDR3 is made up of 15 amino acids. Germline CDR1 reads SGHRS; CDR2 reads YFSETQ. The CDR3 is CASRKGGGDQETQYF. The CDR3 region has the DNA TGCGCCAGCAGAAAGGGCGGGGGAGACCAAGAGACCCAGTACTTC.

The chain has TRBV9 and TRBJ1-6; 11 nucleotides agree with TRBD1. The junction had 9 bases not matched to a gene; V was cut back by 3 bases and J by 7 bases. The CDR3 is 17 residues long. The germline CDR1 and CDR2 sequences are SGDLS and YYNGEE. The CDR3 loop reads CASSGAGTGGGNSPLHF. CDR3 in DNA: TGTGCCAGCAGCGGAGCCGGGACAGGGGGGGGAAATTCACCCCTCCACTTT.

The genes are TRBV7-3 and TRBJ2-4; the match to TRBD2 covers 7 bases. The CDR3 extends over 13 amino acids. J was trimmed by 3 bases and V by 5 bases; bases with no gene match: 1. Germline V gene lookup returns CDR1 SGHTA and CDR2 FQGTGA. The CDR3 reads CASSREVKNIQYF. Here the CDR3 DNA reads TGTGCCAGCAGCCGGGAGGTCAAAAACATTCAGTACTTC.

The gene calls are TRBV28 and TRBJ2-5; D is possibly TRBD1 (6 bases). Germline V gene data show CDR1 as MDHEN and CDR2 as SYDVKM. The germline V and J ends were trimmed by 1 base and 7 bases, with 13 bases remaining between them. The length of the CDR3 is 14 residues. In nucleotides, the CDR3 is TGTGCCAGCAGTTTATTGGGACACCCAAGGACCCAGTACTTC. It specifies CASSLLGHPRTQYF.

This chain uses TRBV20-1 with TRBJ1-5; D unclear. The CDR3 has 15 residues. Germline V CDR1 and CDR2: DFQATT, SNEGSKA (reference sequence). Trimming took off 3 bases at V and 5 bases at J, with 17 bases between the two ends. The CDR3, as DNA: TGCAGTGCTAGTGTGTCCGGGTCTCCGGATCAGCCCCAGCATTTT. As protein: CSASVSGSPDQPQHF.

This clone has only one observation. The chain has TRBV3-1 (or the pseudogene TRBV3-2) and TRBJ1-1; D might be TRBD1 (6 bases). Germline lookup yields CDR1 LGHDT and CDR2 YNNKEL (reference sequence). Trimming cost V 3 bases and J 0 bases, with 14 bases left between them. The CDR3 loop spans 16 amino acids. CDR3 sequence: CASSQAGTGLNTEAFF. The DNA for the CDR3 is TGTGCCAGCAGCCAGGCAGGTACAGGGTTGAACACTGAAGCTTTCTTT.

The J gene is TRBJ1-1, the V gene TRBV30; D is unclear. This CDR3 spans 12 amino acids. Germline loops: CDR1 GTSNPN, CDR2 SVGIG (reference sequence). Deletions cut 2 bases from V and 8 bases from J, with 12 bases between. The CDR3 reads CAWSPNYGEAFF. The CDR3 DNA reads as TGTGCCTGGAGTCCCAACTACGGGGAAGCTTTCTTT.

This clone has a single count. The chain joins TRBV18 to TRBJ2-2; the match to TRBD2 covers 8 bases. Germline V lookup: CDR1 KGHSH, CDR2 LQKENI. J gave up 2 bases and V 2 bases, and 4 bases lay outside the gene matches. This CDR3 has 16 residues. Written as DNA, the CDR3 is TGTGCCAGCTCACCATTCGGGGGGGCAAACACCGGGGAGCTGTTTTTT. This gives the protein CASSPFGGANTGELFF.

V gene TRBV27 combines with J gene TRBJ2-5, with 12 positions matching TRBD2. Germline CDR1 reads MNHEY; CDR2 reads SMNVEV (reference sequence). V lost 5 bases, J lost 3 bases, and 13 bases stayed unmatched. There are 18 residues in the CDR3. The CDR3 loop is CASSPFPRLAGEEETQYF. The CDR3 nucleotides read TGTGCCAGCAGTCCCTTCCCCCGACTAGCGGGGGAAGAAGAGACCCAGTACTTC.

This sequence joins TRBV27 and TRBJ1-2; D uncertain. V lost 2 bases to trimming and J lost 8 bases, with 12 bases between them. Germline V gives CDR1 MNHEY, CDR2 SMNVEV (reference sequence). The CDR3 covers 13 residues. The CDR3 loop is CASSLSVESGYTF. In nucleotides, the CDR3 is TGTGCCAGCAGTTTAAGTGTGGAGAGCGGCTACACCTTC.

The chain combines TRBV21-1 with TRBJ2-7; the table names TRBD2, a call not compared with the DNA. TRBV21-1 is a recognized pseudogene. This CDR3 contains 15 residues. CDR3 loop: CASSKGAESGYEQYF. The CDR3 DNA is TGTGCCAGCAGCAAAGGCGCCGAATCCGGCTACGAGCAGTACTTC.

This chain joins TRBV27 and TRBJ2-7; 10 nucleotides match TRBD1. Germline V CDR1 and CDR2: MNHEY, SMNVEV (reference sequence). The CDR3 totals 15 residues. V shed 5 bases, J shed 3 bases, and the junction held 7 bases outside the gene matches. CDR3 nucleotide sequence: TGTGCCAGCAGTCCCCGGACAGGGGGTATCTACGAGCAGTACTTC. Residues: CASSPRTGGIYEQYF.

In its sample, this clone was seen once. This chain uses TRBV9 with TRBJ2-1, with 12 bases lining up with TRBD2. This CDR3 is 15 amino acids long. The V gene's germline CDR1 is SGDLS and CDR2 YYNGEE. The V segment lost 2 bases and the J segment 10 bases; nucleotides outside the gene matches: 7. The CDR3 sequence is CASSVGSSGGEEQFF. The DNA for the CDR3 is TGTGCCAGCAGCGTCGGGTCTAGCGGGGGGGAGGAGCAGTTCTTC.

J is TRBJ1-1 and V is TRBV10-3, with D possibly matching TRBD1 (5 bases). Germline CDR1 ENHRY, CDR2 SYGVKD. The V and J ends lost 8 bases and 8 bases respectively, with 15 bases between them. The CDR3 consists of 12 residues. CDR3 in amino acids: CAIRNPTGEAFF. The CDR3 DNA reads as TGTGCCATCCGTAACCCCACAGGAGAAGCTTTCTTT.

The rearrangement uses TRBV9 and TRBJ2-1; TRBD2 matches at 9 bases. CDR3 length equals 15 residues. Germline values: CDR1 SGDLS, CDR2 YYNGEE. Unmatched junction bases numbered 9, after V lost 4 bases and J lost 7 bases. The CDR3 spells CASSLSGLAENEQFF. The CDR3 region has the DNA TGTGCCAGCAGCTTATCGGGACTAGCAGAAAATGAGCAGTTCTTC.

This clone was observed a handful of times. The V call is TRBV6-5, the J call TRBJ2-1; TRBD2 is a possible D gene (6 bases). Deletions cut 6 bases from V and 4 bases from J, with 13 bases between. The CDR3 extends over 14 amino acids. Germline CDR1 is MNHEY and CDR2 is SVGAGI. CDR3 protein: CASRPLGGYNEQFF. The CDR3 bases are TGTGCCAGCAGACCCTTAGGAGGGTACAATGAGCAGTTCTTC.

DNA of the CDR3: TGTGCCAGCAGCCACCCGGACAGTTTGGGGTTGGACCAAAAACTGTTTTTT. Its translation is CASSHPDSLGLDQKLFF. The chain couples TRBV7-9 to TRBJ1-4; TRBD1 is a possible D gene (6 bases). CDR1 and CDR2 (germline): SEHNR, FQNEAQ (reference sequence). CDR3 size: 17 residues. The V end lost 5 bases, the J end lost 9 bases, and 25 bases lay between the germline ends.

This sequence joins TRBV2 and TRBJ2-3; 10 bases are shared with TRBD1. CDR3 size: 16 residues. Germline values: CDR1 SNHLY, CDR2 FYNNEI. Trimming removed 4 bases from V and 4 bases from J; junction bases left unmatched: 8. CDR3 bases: TGTGCCAGCAGTGGGGGGTTGGGACAGGGGTCAGATACGCAGTATTTT. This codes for CASSGGLGQGSDTQYF.

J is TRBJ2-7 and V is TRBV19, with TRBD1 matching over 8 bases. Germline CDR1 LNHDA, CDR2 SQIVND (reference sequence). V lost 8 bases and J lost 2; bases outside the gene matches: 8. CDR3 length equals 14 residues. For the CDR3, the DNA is TGTGCCAGTTCTAGACAGGGGAAAGCCTACGAGCAGTACTTC. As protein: CASSRQGKAYEQYF.

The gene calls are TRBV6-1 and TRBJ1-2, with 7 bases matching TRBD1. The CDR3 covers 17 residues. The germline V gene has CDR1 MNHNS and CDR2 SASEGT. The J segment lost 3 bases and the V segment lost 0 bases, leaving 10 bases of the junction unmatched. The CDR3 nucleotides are TGTGCCAGCAGTGAAGCGTTTGGAACAGGGGCGTACTATGGCTACACCTTC. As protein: CASSEAFGTGAYYGYTF.

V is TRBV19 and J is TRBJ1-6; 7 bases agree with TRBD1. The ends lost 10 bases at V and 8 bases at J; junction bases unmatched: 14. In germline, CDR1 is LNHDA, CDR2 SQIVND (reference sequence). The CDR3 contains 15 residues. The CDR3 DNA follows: TGTGCCACCACCCTCCGACAGGGTTCGGATTCACCCCTCCACTTT. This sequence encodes CATTLRQGSDSPLHF.

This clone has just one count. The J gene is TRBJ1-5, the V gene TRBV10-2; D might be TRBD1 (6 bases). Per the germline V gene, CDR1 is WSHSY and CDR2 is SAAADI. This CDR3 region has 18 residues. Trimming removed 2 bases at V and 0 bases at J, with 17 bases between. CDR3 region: CASSESGGLHYSNQPQHF. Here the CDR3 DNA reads TGCGCCAGCAGTGAGAGCGGGGGGCTCCACTATAGCAATCAGCCCCAGCATTTT.

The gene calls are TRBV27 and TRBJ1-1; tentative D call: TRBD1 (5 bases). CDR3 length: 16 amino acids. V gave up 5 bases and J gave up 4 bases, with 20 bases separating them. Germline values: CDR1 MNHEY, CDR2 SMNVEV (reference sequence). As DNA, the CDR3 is TGTGCCAGCAGTCTCGTCCCGGCAGGGTACACCACTGAAGCTTTCTTT. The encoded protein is CASSLVPAGYTTEAFF.

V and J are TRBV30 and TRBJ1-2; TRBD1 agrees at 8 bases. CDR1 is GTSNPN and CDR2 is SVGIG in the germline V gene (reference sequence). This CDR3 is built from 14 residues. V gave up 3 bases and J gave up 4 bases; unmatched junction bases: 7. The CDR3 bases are TGTGCCTGGAGAGGGGACGACAGGGGCTATGGCTACACCTTC. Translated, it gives CAWRGDDRGYGYTF. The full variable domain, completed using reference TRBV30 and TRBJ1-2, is SQTIHQWPATLVQPVGSPLSLECTVEGTSNPNLYWYRQAAGRGLQLLFYSVGIGQISSEVPQNLSASRPQDRQFILSSKKLLLSDSGFYLCAWRGDDRGYGYTFGSGTRLTVV.

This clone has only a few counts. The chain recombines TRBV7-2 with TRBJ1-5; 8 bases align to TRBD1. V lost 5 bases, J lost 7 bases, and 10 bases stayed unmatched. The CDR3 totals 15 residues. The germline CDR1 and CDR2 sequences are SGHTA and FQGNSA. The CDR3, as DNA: TGTGCCAGCAGCAAGCAGGGGGCTTATAACCAGCCCCAGCATTTT. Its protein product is CASSKQGAYNQPQHF. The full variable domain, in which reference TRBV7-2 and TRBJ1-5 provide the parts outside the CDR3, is GAGVSQSPSNKVTEKGKDVELRCDPISGHTALYWYRQSLGQGLEFLIYFQGNSAPDKSGLPSDRFSAERTGGSVSTLTIQRTQQEDSAVYLCASSKQGAYNQPQHFGDGTRLSIL.